This note documents a single T cell receptor (beta chain) sequence. Its antigen specificity is not known. There are no base qualities to consult, and no much larger clone falls within one base. This entry comes from a study of T cell responses to AZD1222 COVID-19 vaccine (dated by TCRdb to the early 2020s). About the full investigation: A total of 233 trial participants underwent TCR sequencing, of whom some 210 received two doses of AZD1222 and around 26 received two doses of the MenACWY control vaccine. Trial participants were enrolled into age subgroups of 18-55, 56-69 and 70-plus years, which contained roughly 150, 30 and 60 TCR-sequenced participants, respectively. Overall study outcomes, separate from this receptor: The vaccine-associated CD4 TCRs covered the entire spike protein, and the dominant responses fell in regions 160-218 and 743-854. Participants were mostly white British, with more females than males. The authors suggested clonal diversity may have been underestimated. Conclusions about previously exposed vaccinees are limited because only 5 or 6 AZD1222 recipients were SARS-CoV-2 seropositive at baseline. After two AZD1222 doses, spike-specific TCR breadth and depth were significantly higher than at day 0 and than in MenACWY recipients. Epitopes outside the regions mutated in the B.1.351 and B.1.1.7 variants were reportedly recognized by nearly half of the unique spike-specific TCRs. Because no samples from the day 14 peak response were available, repertoires could be characterized only after the peak T cell response. In the small 56-69-year group, the increase in depth fell short of significance, most likely because of low power.

What this sample's time point label stands for: baseline before first vaccination. What the treatment or condition label conveys for this sample: meningococcal conjugate vaccine given as trial control. The vaccinee samples were drawn from two UK trials, COV001 and COV002, one of which was a single-blind randomized controlled phase 2/3 trial testing AZD1222 (ChAdOx1 nCoV-19) in healthy adults. For TCRbeta chain sequencing, PBMC samples from trial participants were taken at day 0 and at day 28 after the second dose. Spanning cysteine to phenylalanine, the CDR3 consists of 12 amino acids. Just CDR3 DNA is preserved here, 36 bases in frame from base 1. In the germline V gene (reference sequence), CDR1 corresponds to LNHDA and CDR2 to SQIVND. The trim is 4 bases for V and 4 bases for J, with a gap of 7 bases between the germline ends. The CDR3 regions of human TCRbeta chains were subjected to immunosequencing. In the paper's pipeline: Repertoire TCRs were matched against a reference library of SARS-CoV-2-specific TCRs generated with the MIRA antigen-specificity platform. Breadth was defined as the fraction of unique TCRs that were SARS-CoV-2-associated, and depth was defined as the fraction of total T cells that were SARS-CoV-2-associated. Using the MIRA data, each spike-specific TCR was assigned both to the spike region to which the TCR was reactive and to a CD4 or CD8 class. Log10-transformed breadth and depth values were compared by one-way ANOVA with Sidak's multiple comparisons tests. TCRdb obtained this table from immuneACCESS and retained in-frame rearrangements with V and J assigned. These tables miss some clones; where compared with another copy, unresolved V genes account for less than half of the shortfall, and the remainder is unexplained. That table furnishes V, J and clone size, whereas the DNA furnished D and trimming. The sample table shows some 200,000 clones, and roughly 91% are seen once. The top ten clones comprise 0.9% to 1.1% of the sample.

The chain employs TRBV19 and TRBJ1-2, with the D gene not confidently named. The sample here was peripheral blood, taken on day 0 of MenACWY control vaccination. The source of this sequence is an adult in good health. The sequence in DNA is TGTGCCAGTAGTAACACTCTCTATGGCTACACCTTC. Its product reads: CASSNTLYGYTF.